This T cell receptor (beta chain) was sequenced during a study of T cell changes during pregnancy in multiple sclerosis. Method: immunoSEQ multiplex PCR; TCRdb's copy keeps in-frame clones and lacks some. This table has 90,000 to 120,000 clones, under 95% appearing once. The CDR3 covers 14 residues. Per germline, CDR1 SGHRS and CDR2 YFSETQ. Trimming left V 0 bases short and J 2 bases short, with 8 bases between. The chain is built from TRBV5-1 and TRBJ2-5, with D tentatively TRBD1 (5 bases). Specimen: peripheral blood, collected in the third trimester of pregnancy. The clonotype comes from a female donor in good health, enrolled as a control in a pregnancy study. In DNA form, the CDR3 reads TGCGCCAGCAGCTTGGGCAGGGAACAAGAGACCCAGTACTTC. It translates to CASSLGREQETQYF.